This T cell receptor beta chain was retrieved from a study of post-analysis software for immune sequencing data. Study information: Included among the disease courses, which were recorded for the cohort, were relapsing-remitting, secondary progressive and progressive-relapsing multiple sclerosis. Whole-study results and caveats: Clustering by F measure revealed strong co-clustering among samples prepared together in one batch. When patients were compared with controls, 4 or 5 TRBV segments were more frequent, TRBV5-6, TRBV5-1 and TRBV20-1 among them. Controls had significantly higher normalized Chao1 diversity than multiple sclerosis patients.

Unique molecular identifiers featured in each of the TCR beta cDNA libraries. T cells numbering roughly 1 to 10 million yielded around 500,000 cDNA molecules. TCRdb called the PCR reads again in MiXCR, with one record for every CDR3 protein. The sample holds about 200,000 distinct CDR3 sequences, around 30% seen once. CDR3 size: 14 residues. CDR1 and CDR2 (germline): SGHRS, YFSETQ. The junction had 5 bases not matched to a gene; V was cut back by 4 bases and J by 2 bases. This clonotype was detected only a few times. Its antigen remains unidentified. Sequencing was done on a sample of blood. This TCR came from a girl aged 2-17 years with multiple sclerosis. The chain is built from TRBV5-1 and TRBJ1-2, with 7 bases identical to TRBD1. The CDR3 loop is CASSTMTGNYGYTF. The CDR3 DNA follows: TGCGCCAGCAGCACAATGACAGGGAACTATGGCTACACCTTC.